The 24 T cell receptor beta chains listed next were all sequenced from one sample in a study of blood T cell repertoires in COVID-19. TCRdb keeps only in-frame clones here, not all; method: immunoSEQ multiplex PCR. This sample has over 150,000 clones, with roughly 84% found just once. The sequencing sample was made of peripheral blood. These receptors all stem from a middle-aged woman with COVID-19, enrolled during active disease.

The chain has TRBV28 and TRBJ1-1, with D possibly TRBD1 on 6 matching bases. The CDR3 sequence is 14 residues long. The V end was cut by 1 base, the J end by 8 bases, with 14 bases between. Germline V gene lookup returns CDR1 MDHEN and CDR2 SYDVKM. The CDR3 loop reads CASSLFGTKGEAFF. The CDR3 DNA follows: TGTGCCAGCAGTTTATTTGGGACAAAGGGAGAAGCTTTCTTT.

This chain connects TRBV3-1 (or the pseudogene TRBV3-2) to TRBJ1-1, with D maybe TRBD1 (5 bases). Germline V lookup: CDR1 LGHDT, CDR2 YNNKEL (reference sequence). The V gene lost 3 bases and the J gene lost 2 bases, with 10 bases spanning the gap. The CDR3 sequence is 14 residues long. This chain's CDR3 is CASSHDSYNTEAFF. In nucleotides, the CDR3 is TGTGCCAGCAGCCATGACAGTTATAACACTGAAGCTTTCTTT.

CDR3 DNA sequence: TGTGCCAGCAGTGAACAGACTAACACCGGGGAGCTGTTTTTT. Translating gives CASSEQTNTGELFF. The chain recombines TRBV2 with TRBJ2-2, with no clear D. V was clipped by 2 bases and J by 2 bases, with 6 bases between them. This CDR3 is 14 amino acids long. The germline V gene encodes CDR1 SNHLY and CDR2 FYNNEI.

This chain links TRBV4-1 with TRBJ2-7, with TRBD2 as a possible D gene (6 bases). This CDR3 contains 14 residues. With 4 bases removed from V and 0 bases from J, the gap between germline ends came to 10 bases. Per germline, CDR1 MGHRA and CDR2 YSYEKL. In nucleotides, the CDR3 is TGCGCCAGCAGCCGGGACTCCCGCTCCTACGAGCAGTACTTC. Its protein is CASSRDSRSYEQYF.

The chain is built from TRBV5-1 and TRBJ2-2, with 8 bases identical to TRBD1. CDR1 and CDR2 from the germline V gene are SGHRS and YFSETQ. The CDR3 is 15 residues long. J gave up 1 base and V 4 bases, and 3 bases lay outside the gene matches. CDR3 in amino acids: CASSAGTGNTGELFF. The CDR3, as DNA: TGCGCCAGCAGCGCCGGGACAGGGAACACCGGGGAGCTGTTTTTT.

This clone was found once. This sequence joins TRBV29-1 and TRBJ1-1; unclear D gene. This CDR3 region has 11 residues. Germline CDR1 reads SQVTM; CDR2 reads ANQGSEA. Deletions cut 7 bases from V and 3 bases from J, with 9 bases between. The CDR3: CSAQLHTEAFF. Written as DNA, the CDR3 is TGCAGCGCCCAACTGCACACTGAAGCTTTCTTT.

This clone showed up just a few times. The chain carries TRBV15 and TRBJ1-1; no reliable D call. Germline loops: CDR1 LNHNV, CDR2 YYDKDF (reference sequence). The CDR3 contains 12 residues. The V end was cut by 6 bases, the J end by 1 base, with 6 bases between. CDR3 amino acids: CATRERNTEAFF. CDR3 nucleotides: TGTGCCACCAGGGAGCGGAACACTGAAGCTTTCTTT.

The gene calls are TRBV18 and TRBJ1-2, with TRBD1 matching 11 bases. This CDR3 comprises 15 residues. J lost 4 bases, V lost 3 bases, and 4 bases had no gene match. The V gene's germline CDR1 is KGHSH and CDR2 LQKENI. The CDR3 here is CASSPSGQGGYGYTF. The CDR3 nucleotides are TGTGCCAGCTCACCTTCGGGACAGGGGGGCTATGGCTACACCTTC.

This chain uses TRBV15 with TRBJ2-1; 7 nucleotides align to TRBD1. The CDR3 extends over 15 amino acids. Germline CDR1 and CDR2: LNHNV and YYDKDF (reference sequence). DNA of the CDR3: TGTGCGGTATGGACAGGCCCTAGATCCTACAATGAGCAGTTCTTC. Its protein product is CAVWTGPRSYNEQFF.

V and J are TRBV7-8 and TRBJ1-2; 7 positions agree with TRBD1. V was clipped by 1 base and J by 0 bases; unmatched bases: 5. The CDR3 has 16 residues. Germline V CDR1 and CDR2: SGHVS, FQNEAQ. The CDR3 is CASSLGRDSTNYGYTF. The CDR3 coding sequence is TGTGCCAGCAGCTTAGGGCGGGACAGTACTAACTATGGCTACACCTTC.

The chain joins TRBV11-2 to TRBJ2-2; D is undetermined. The V gene lost 5 bases and the J gene lost 7 bases, with 5 bases spanning the gap. Germline assignment: CDR1 SGHAT and CDR2 FQNNGV. The CDR3 totals 11 residues. The CDR3 DNA follows: TGTGCCAGCAGCGCGCACGGGGAGCTGTTTTTT. Translated: CASSAHGELFF.

This clone was recorded only once. This chain joins TRBV12-3 or TRBV12-4 and TRBJ2-3; D unresolved. With 2 bases removed from V and 3 bases from J, the gap between germline ends came to 3 bases. The CDR3 has 12 amino acids. CDR3 sequence reads: CASSLLTDTQYF. CDR3 coding DNA: TGTGCCAGCAGTTTATTAACAGATACGCAGTATTTT.

The chain recombines TRBV28 with TRBJ2-1; 7 nucleotides line up with TRBD1. Germline loops: CDR1 MDHEN, CDR2 SYDVKM. The J segment lost 8 bases and the V segment lost 6 bases, leaving 4 bases of the junction unmatched. This CDR3 region has 12 residues. In DNA form, the CDR3 reads TGTGCCAGCAGGGGGACAGTAGATGAGCAGTTCTTC. Its protein is CASRGTVDEQFF.

The chain uses TRBV5-1 and TRBJ2-2; 9 bases agree with TRBD1. Germline V gene sequence: CDR1 SGHRS, CDR2 YFSETQ. The J segment lost 3 bases and the V segment lost 9 bases, leaving 9 bases of the junction unmatched. CDR3 size: 15 residues. CDR3 sequence reads: CATTGRDRDTGELFF. The CDR3 nucleotides are TGCGCCACCACGGGGAGGGACAGGGACACCGGGGAGCTGTTTTTT.

This clone was counted between two and nine times. This chain links TRBV5-1 with TRBJ1-3, with TRBD1 matching over 7 bases. The V gene's germline CDR1 is SGHRS and CDR2 YFSETQ. Germline trimming cut 0 bases from V and 8 bases from J; bases unmatched to any gene: 8. The CDR3 runs 15 residues. The CDR3 loop reads CASSLEGQAPDTIYF. In DNA, the CDR3 is TGCGCCAGCAGCTTGGAAGGACAGGCCCCGGACACCATATATTTT.

The chain combines TRBV14 with TRBJ2-3; TRBD1 matches at 9 bases. Trimming took 4 bases from V and 5 from J; bases not matched to a gene: 10. Germline-derived CDR1 and CDR2 are SGHDN and FVKESK. This CDR3 region has 16 residues. This CDR3 reads CASSPEPGQGGDTQYF. The CDR3 nucleotides are TGTGCCAGCAGCCCAGAGCCGGGACAGGGTGGAGATACGCAGTATTTT.

V gene TRBV25-1 combines with J gene TRBJ2-5; a possible D gene is TRBD1 (5 bases). Trimming took off 2 bases at V and 4 bases at J, with 8 bases between the two ends. Germline CDR1 MGHDK, CDR2 SYGVNS. This CDR3 spans 13 amino acids. DNA for the CDR3: TGTGCCAGCAGTGAAGGGGCTAGAGAGACCCAGTACTTC. This sequence encodes CASSEGARETQYF. Drawing the rest from reference TRBV25-1 and TRBJ2-5, the complete variable domain is EADIYQTPRYLVIGTGKKITLECSQTMGHDKMYWYQQDPGMELHLIHYSYGVNSTEKGDLSSESTVSRIRTEHFPLTLESARPSHTSQYLCASSEGARETQYFGPGTRLLVL.

This sequence joins TRBV4-1 and TRBJ2-7, with D unresolved. The CDR3 has 13 amino acids. The V gene lost 0 bases and the J gene lost 3 bases, with 6 bases spanning the gap. Looked up from germline, CDR1 is MGHRA and CDR2 is YSYEKL. In DNA, the CDR3 is TGCGCCAGCAGCCAAGAGCGAGGCTACGAGCAGTACTTC. Its protein is CASSQERGYEQYF.

V gene TRBV19 combines with J gene TRBJ2-2; 10 nucleotides match TRBD2. The germline gives CDR1 LNHDA, CDR2 SQIVND (reference sequence). The CDR3 covers 17 residues. With V trimmed by 10 bases and J by 1 base, 12 bases remained unmatched. CDR3 protein: CATPKAGGPWNTGELFF. The CDR3 bases are TGTGCCACCCCGAAAGCGGGAGGGCCTTGGAACACCGGGGAGCTGTTTTTT.

V gene TRBV6-5 combines with J gene TRBJ1-5; a possible D gene is TRBD1 (5 bases). CDR1 is MNHEY and CDR2 is SVGAGI in the germline V gene. The CDR3 runs 15 residues. Between the trimmed V and J ends, which lost 4 bases and 0 bases, there was a span of 10 bases. DNA of the CDR3: TGTGCCAGCAGTTTCCTGGGGGGTAGCAATCAGCCCCAGCATTTT. This codes for CASSFLGGSNQPQHF.

There are many counts of this clone. The chain uses TRBV6-5 and TRBJ1-3, with 7 positions matching TRBD1. The CDR3 runs to 14 residues. V lost 6 bases and J lost 2; bases outside the gene matches: 4. The germline V gene has CDR1 MNHEY and CDR2 SVGAGI. The CDR3 protein is CASRGGYAGNTIYF. The CDR3 nucleotides are TGTGCCAGCAGAGGGGGCTATGCTGGAAACACCATATATTTT.

The CDR3 DNA reads as TGTGCCAGCAGCGCCGGCACCGGGGAGCTGTTTTTT. Its protein is CASSAGTGELFF. The chain joins TRBV3-1 (or the pseudogene TRBV3-2) to TRBJ2-2, with no clear D. The CDR3 runs 12 residues. With 5 bases removed from V and 4 bases from J, the gap between germline ends came to 5 bases. Germline-derived CDR1 and CDR2 are LGHDT and YNNKEL (reference sequence).

The chain employs TRBV3-1 (or the pseudogene TRBV3-2) and TRBJ1-2; D gene uncertain. Trimming left V 0 bases short and J 12 bases short, with 14 bases between. The CDR3 runs to 13 residues. Germline V gives CDR1 LGHDT, CDR2 YNNKEL (reference sequence). In nucleotides, the CDR3 is TGTGCCAGCAGCCAAGATGCAAGGAGTCGCAACACCTTC. This encodes CASSQDARSRNTF.

V is TRBV3-1 (or the pseudogene TRBV3-2) and J is TRBJ1-1; D unclear. The CDR3 contains 14 residues. With 7 bases removed from V and 2 bases from J, the gap between germline ends came to 14 bases. Germline-derived CDR1 and CDR2 are LGHDT and YNNKEL (reference sequence). The CDR3 DNA sequence: TGTGCCAGCACCCAGTGGGGAGATAACACTGAAGCTTTCTTT. This codes for CASTQWGDNTEAFF.